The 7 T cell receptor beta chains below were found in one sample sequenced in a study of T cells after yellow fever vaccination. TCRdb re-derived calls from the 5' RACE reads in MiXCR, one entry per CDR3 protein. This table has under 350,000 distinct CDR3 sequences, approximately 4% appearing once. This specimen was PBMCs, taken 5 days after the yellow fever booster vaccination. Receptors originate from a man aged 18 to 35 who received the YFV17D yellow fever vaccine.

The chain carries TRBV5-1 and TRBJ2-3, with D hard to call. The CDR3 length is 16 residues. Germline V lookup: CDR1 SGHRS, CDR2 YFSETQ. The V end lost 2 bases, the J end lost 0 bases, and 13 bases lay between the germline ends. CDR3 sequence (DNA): TGCGCCAGCAGCTTAATACCGAGGCCCAGCACAGATACGCAGTATTTT. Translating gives CASSLIPRPSTDTQYF.

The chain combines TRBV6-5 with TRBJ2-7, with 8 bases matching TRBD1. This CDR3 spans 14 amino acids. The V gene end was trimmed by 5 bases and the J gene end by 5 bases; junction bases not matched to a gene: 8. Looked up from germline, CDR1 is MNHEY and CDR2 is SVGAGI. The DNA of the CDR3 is TGTGCCAGCAGTAAAAGGACAGGGTGGGACGAGCAGTACTTC. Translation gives CASSKRTGWDEQYF.

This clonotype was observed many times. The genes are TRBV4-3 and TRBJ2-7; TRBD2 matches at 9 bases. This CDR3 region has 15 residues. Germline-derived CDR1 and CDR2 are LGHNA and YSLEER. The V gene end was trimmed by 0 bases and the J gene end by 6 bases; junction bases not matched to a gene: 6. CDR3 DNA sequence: TGCGCCAGCAGCCAAGAAGCTAGCGGGGTTTCCGAGCAGTACTTC. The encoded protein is CASSQEASGVSEQYF.

The CDR3 protein is CAWKELGELFF. The CDR3 DNA is TGTGCCTGGAAAGAACTCGGGGAGCTGTTTTTT. V is TRBV30 and J is TRBJ2-2; D call uncertain. Germline-derived CDR1 and CDR2 are GTSNPN and SVGIG (reference sequence). The CDR3 is 11 residues long. The germline V and J ends were trimmed by 4 bases and 7 bases, with 7 bases remaining between them.

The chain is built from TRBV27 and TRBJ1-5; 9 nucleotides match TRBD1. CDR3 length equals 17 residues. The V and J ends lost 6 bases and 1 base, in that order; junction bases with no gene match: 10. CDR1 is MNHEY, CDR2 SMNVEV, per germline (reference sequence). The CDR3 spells CASSPGQGYLSNQPQHF. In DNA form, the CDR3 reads TGTGCCAGCAGCCCGGGACAGGGTTACTTGAGCAATCAGCCCCAGCATTTT.

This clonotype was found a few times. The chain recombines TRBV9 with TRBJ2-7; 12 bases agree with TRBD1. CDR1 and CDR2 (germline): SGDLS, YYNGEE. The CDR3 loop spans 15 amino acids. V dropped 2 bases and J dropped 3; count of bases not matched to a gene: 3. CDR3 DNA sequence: TGTGCCAGCAGCGTCGGGACAGGGGGCTTCTACGAGCAGTACTTC. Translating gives CASSVGTGGFYEQYF.

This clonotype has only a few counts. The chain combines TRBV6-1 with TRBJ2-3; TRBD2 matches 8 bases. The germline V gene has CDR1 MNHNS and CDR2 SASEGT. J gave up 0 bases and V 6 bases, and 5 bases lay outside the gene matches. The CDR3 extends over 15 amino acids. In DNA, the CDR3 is TGTGCCAGCAGACGGATAGCGGGGAGCACAGATACGCAGTATTTT. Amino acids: CASRRIAGSTDTQYF.